This TCR beta chain appears in the sequencing data of a study of CXCR3-negative and CXCR3-positive naive CD8 T cells. A word on this clonotype: No antigen is known for it.

Findings of the study overall: Naive cells that were CXCR3-positive had more hydrophobic TRB CDR3s (compared with CXCR3-negative naive cells). Both naive subsets showed comparably high diversity, and memory CD8+ cells showed much lower diversity.

This CDR3 is 15 amino acids long. The germline CDR1 and CDR2 sequences are LNHDA and SQIVND (reference sequence). Identification of naive CD8+ T cells rested on CD45RO-CCR7+CD27+CD95- status. TRB cDNA was prepared as libraries by UMI-labeled 5' RACE. One entry per CDR3 protein, without DNA, is what TCRdb gives after re-calling the 5' RACE reads. The repertoire table contains some 150,000 distinct CDR3 sequences. This rearrangement joins TRBV19 to TRBJ2-1; the D call from TCRdb, TRBD1, cannot be confirmed without DNA. This clonotype was sampled from a human donor in good health. Some clones in this sample may be carry-over from other donors' samples. Sequenced: naive CXCR3+ CD8+ T cells from blood. This sample's subset: CD45RO-CCR7+CD27+CD95- naive CD8+ T cells expressing CXCR3 (TNR3+). The CDR3 here is CASSVQTGYGNEQFF. Drawing the rest from reference TRBV19 and TRBJ2-1, the complete variable domain is DGGITQSPKYLFRKEGQNVTLSCEQNLNHDAMYWYRQDPGQGLRLIYYSQIVNDFQKGDIAEGYSVSREKKESFPLTVTSAQKNPTAFYLCASSVQTGYGNEQFFGPGTRLTVL.